This entry features one T cell receptor (beta chain) sequence. Its antigen is not identified. Germline CDR1 is LNHDA and CDR2 is SQIVND (reference sequence). The CDR3 loop spans 16 amino acids. V shed 5 bases and J 0 bases; nucleotides not matched to a gene: 9. These data are taken from a study of T cell responses to AZD1222 COVID-19 vaccine. TCRdb keeps only in-frame clones here, not all; method: immunoSEQ multiplex PCR. The sample gives approximately 200,000 clones, approximately 89% of which show up once; about 3.5% is in the top ten. Study conclusions and caveats: Only a handful of people who got AZD1222 tested seropositive at baseline. Per reports, nearly half of all spike-specific TCRs target regions that are unmutated in variants. Increases in Spike-specific TCR breadth and depth were seen after two AZD1222 doses. None of the repertoires were sampled until the peak T cell response had passed.

The receptor's source is an adult who received the AZD1222 COVID-19 vaccine. This specimen consisted of peripheral blood, obtained 28 days after the second AZD1222 dose. The chain has TRBV19 and TRBJ1-2; 7 positions match TRBD1. The CDR3 sequence: CASSEWDRATNYGYTF. CDR3 nucleotides: TGTGCCAGTAGTGAGTGGGACAGAGCTACTAACTATGGCTACACCTTC.